This TCR beta chain was captured by sequencing in a study of PD-L1 blockade in urothelial cancer. Study-level information: Twenty-five out of 29 patients were men whose urothelial cancer was bladder-origin. Analyses were performed on blood at 3 weeks after treatment start (the second dose) and at 6 weeks.

Trimming cost V 2 bases and J 6 bases; bases outside gene matches: 9. The germline gives CDR1 SGHVS, CDR2 FQNEAQ. The length of the CDR3 is 15 residues. Repertoires were generated with immunoSEQ multiplex PCR, while TCRdb's copy carries only in-frame clones and drops some. The sample records tens of thousands of clones, approximately 86% being singletons. With respect to this clone: Its antigen is unknown.

The time point here: pretreatment peripheral blood. Findings of the study overall: Below-median blood TCR clonality before treatment forecast better survival.

The rearrangement links TRBV7-8 to TRBJ2-5, with 7 bases fitting TRBD2. The sequencing here drew on PBMCs, taken around atezolizumab (anti-PD-L1) treatment. The clonotype was recovered from a man in his 60s with urothelial cancer. This CDR3 is CASSLTSSGRKTQYF. The CDR3 DNA sequence: TGTGCCAGCAGCTTAACCTCTAGCGGTCGGAAGACCCAGTACTTC.